Shown below are 24 T cell receptor beta chains from a single sample sequenced in a study of shared clonotypes between healthy human individuals (dated by TCRdb to about 2020). The library was prepared using the immunoSEQ multiplex PCR assay. TCRdb stores this immuneACCESS table with in-frame sequences only. Part of the clones is absent; in the studies checked, under half of the shortfall reflects unresolved V genes, and no reason is known for the rest. The sample data list some 2 million clones, and about 95% of these were observed just once. The ten top clones hold roughly 0.13% of the sample. The sample comprised naive CD4+ T cells sorted from blood. In light of the paper, this sample's cell subset or site label describes: CD45RA+ positively selected. These receptors originate from a man aged 18 to 29 in good health.

This clone came up once. This sample also contains other DNA sequences that code for the same CDR3. The chain uses TRBV10-3 and TRBJ2-3, with 8 bases that match TRBD1. CDR1 is ENHRY and CDR2 is SYGVKD in the germline V gene. The ends lost 6 bases at V and 2 bases at J; junction bases unmatched: 1. CDR3 length: 13 residues. For the CDR3, the DNA is TGTGCCATCAGACAGGGGGACACAGATACGCAGTATTTT. This gives the protein CAIRQGDTDTQYF.

The chain has TRBV5-1 and TRBJ1-1, with D uncertain. Germline V lookup: CDR1 SGHRS, CDR2 YFSETQ. V lost 2 bases, J lost 1 base, and 6 bases lay in between. The CDR3 totals 13 residues. In nucleotides, the CDR3 is TGCGCCAGCAGCTTCAACGGGAACACTGAAGCTTTCTTT. Its protein product is CASSFNGNTEAFF.

Concerning this clone itself: Additional DNA sequences in this sample encode the identical CDR3. V usage is TRBV19 and J usage is TRBJ1-1; 7 nucleotides agree with TRBD1. Germline CDR1 is LNHDA and CDR2 is SQIVND (reference sequence). The CDR3 loop spans 14 amino acids. The trim removed 6 bases at V and 0 bases at J, leaving 4 bases unmatched. CDR3 sequence: CASRQGQLNTEAFF. CDR3 DNA: TGTGCCAGTAGGCAGGGACAGCTGAACACTGAAGCTTTCTTT.

This clone was recorded once. This sample includes further DNA sequences coding for the same CDR3. The gene calls are TRBV18 and TRBJ2-1; TRBD2 is a possible D gene (5 bases). With 3 bases removed from V and 10 bases from J, the gap between germline ends came to 7 bases. This CDR3 contains 11 residues. CDR1 KGHSH and CDR2 LQKENI come from the germline V gene. CDR3 in DNA: TGTGCCAGCTCACCCGAGGGAGAGCAGTTCTTC. Translating it yields CASSPEGEQFF.

This clone occurred many times. This rearrangement joins TRBV13 to TRBJ1-1; perhaps TRBD1 as D (5 bases). The CDR3 spans 12 residues. Germline values: CDR1 PRHDT, CDR2 FYEKMQ (reference sequence). V was pared by 2 bases and J by 10 bases, with 11 bases between. For the CDR3, the DNA is TGTGCCAGCAGCTTATACCCGGGGGGAGCTTTCTTT. Its protein product is CASSLYPGGAFF.

Comments on this clone: This specimen includes other DNA sequences encoding the same CDR3. The chain has TRBV5-4 and TRBJ1-5; TRBD1 matches 7 bases. Germline V gene data show CDR1 as SGHNT and CDR2 as YYREEE (reference sequence). The J segment lost 0 bases and the V segment lost 5 bases, leaving 2 bases of the junction unmatched. This CDR3 contains 14 residues. CDR3 bases: TGTGCCAGCAGTAGACAGGGTAGCAATCAGCCCCAGCATTTT. As protein: CASSRQGSNQPQHF. Using reference TRBV5-4 and TRBJ1-5 for the parts outside the CDR3, the full variable domain is ETGVTQSPTHLIKTRGQQVTLRCSSQSGHNTVSWYQQALGQGPQFIFQYYREEENGRGNFPPRFSGLQFPNYSSELNVNALELDDSALYLCASSRQGSNQPQHFGDGTRLSIL.

The chain combines TRBV30 with TRBJ1-1; D call uncertain. The ends were cut back, 3 bases at V and 12 bases at J, with 14 bases in the middle. The length of the CDR3 is 11 residues. In germline, CDR1 is GTSNPN, CDR2 SVGIG (reference sequence). CDR3 loop: CAWREGYSTFF. CDR3 DNA: TGTGCCTGGAGGGAAGGATACTCGACTTTCTTT. Full variable domain (outside the CDR3, taken from reference TRBV30 and TRBJ1-1): SQTIHQWPATLVQPVGSPLSLECTVEGTSNPNLYWYRQAAGRGLQLLFYSVGIGQISSEVPQNLSASRPQDRQFILSSKKLLLSDSGFYLCAWREGYSTFFGQGTRLTVV.

The genes are TRBV18 and TRBJ1-6, with TRBD1 as a possible D gene (6 bases). Germline-derived CDR1 and CDR2 are KGHSH and LQKENI. This CDR3 region has 15 residues. V was trimmed by 1 base and J by 10 bases, leaving 14 bases between them. For the CDR3, the DNA is TGTGCCAGCTCACCACAACCTGGGGGCGGATCACCCCTCCACTTT. Translating it yields CASSPQPGGGSPLHF.

This rearrangement joins TRBV6-4 to TRBJ1-2; a weak D match, TRBD1 (5 bases). The CDR3 covers 14 residues. Trimming removed 3 bases at V and 3 bases at J, with 11 bases between. From germline, CDR1 is MRHNA and CDR2 SNTAGT. The CDR3 spells CASSDGDLDYGYTF. The DNA of the CDR3 is TGTGCCAGCAGTGATGGGGACCTCGACTATGGCTACACCTTC.

V is TRBV10-3 and J is TRBJ2-2, with D possibly TRBD1 on 5 matching bases. Per the germline V gene, CDR1 is ENHRY and CDR2 is SYGVKD. V was pared by 0 bases and J by 4 bases, with 9 bases between. The CDR3 totals 15 residues. CDR3 in DNA: TGTGCCATCAGTGAGTCACAGGTGGGCACCGGGGAGCTGTTTTTT. Translated, it gives CAISESQVGTGELFF.

The rearrangement joins TRBV29-1 to TRBJ2-3; TRBD2 matches 9 bases. Losses at the gene ends were 1 base for V and 2 bases for J; bases not matched to a gene: 7. CDR1 and CDR2 (germline): SQVTM, ANQGSEA. CDR3 size: 16 residues. The CDR3: CSVEARLAVLTDTQYF. The CDR3 DNA reads as TGCAGCGTTGAAGCCCGACTAGCGGTCCTCACAGATACGCAGTATTTT.

J is TRBJ1-6 and V is TRBV30; maybe TRBD1 (5 bases). The CDR3 runs to 15 residues. The germline CDR1 and CDR2 sequences are GTSNPN and SVGIG (reference sequence). V gave up 4 bases and J gave up 4 bases, with 14 bases separating them. The CDR3 DNA reads as TGTGCCTGGACCGCCCGGGGGAGTTATAATTCACCCCTCCACTTT. It specifies CAWTARGSYNSPLHF. Full variable domain (rest looked up from reference TRBV30 and TRBJ1-6): SQTIHQWPATLVQPVGSPLSLECTVEGTSNPNLYWYRQAAGRGLQLLFYSVGIGQISSEVPQNLSASRPQDRQFILSSKKLLLSDSGFYLCAWTARGSYNSPLHFGNGTRLTVT.

This chain connects TRBV30 to TRBJ1-5, with 7 bases that match TRBD1. CDR1 is GTSNPN and CDR2 is SVGIG in the germline V gene (reference sequence). The CDR3 runs 14 residues. The V segment lost 5 bases and the J segment 7 bases; nucleotides outside the gene matches: 11. CDR3 nucleotide sequence: TGTGCCTGGTCCGTACAGGGGTCGTACCAGCCCCAGCATTTT. Residues: CAWSVQGSYQPQHF.

This clone was recorded only once. The same CDR3 can be traced to other DNA sequences in this sample. The chain joins TRBV30 to TRBJ1-1; 7 bases line up with TRBD1. J gave up 1 base and V 5 bases, and 1 base lay outside the gene matches. The CDR3 is 12 amino acids. CDR1 is GTSNPN and CDR2 is SVGIG in the germline V gene (reference sequence). This CDR3 is CAWRQGNTEAFF. In DNA form, the CDR3 reads TGTGCCTGGCGACAGGGGAACACTGAAGCTTTCTTT.

V gene TRBV10-3 combines with J gene TRBJ2-7, with D tentatively TRBD1 or TRBD2 (6 bases each). CDR3 size: 13 residues. Trimming took off 6 bases at V and 1 base at J, with 10 bases between the two ends. Germline CDR1 is ENHRY and CDR2 is SYGVKD. DNA of the CDR3: TGTGCCATCAGGGGAGGACAGTCCTACGAGCAGTACTTC. This encodes CAIRGGQSYEQYF.

V is TRBV7-9 and J is TRBJ2-3, with D possibly matching TRBD1 (5 bases). Deletions cut 3 bases from V and 11 bases from J, with 12 bases between. This CDR3 is 12 amino acids long. The germline CDR1 and CDR2 sequences are SEHNR and FQNEAQ (reference sequence). This CDR3 is CASSFQGIEQYF. CDR3 nucleotide sequence: TGTGCCAGCAGCTTTCAGGGAATCGAGCAGTATTTT.

V is TRBV2 and J is TRBJ2-2; 8 positions agree with TRBD1. From germline, CDR1 is SNHLY and CDR2 FYNNEI. The CDR3 runs to 14 residues. V trimming: 8 bases; J trimming: 6 bases; junction bases outside the gene matches: 8. CDR3 coding DNA: TGTGCCAGCCGCCAGGGGGCTGTAGCCGGGGAGCTGTTTTTT. Protein: CASRQGAVAGELFF. The full variable domain, completed using reference TRBV2 and TRBJ2-2, is EPEVTQTPSHQVTQMGQEVILRCVPISNHLYFYWYRQILGQKVEFLVSFYNNEISEKSEIFDDQFSVERPDGSNFTLKIRSTKLEDSAMYFCASRQGAVAGELFFGEGSRLTVL.

The chain couples TRBV18 to TRBJ2-7, with D hard to call. Trimming left V 3 bases short and J 2 bases short, with 11 bases between. The CDR3 is made up of 14 amino acids. CDR1 and CDR2 from the germline V gene are KGHSH and LQKENI. The CDR3 bases are TGTGCCAGCTCACCCCTCGTTGGGACCTACGAGCAGTACTTC. The encoded protein is CASSPLVGTYEQYF.

The gene calls are TRBV9 and TRBJ2-2, with D possibly called TRBD1 or TRBD2 (6 bases each). V was pared by 4 bases and J by 4 bases, with 11 bases between. The CDR3 runs 14 residues. The V gene's germline CDR1 is SGDLS and CDR2 YYNGEE. For the CDR3, the DNA is TGTGCCAGCAGCCTAACGGGGGCCACCGGGGAGCTGTTTTTT. This gives the protein CASSLTGATGELFF.

The chain links TRBV2 to TRBJ2-7; D uncertain. Germline V gene lookup returns CDR1 SNHLY and CDR2 FYNNEI. The CDR3 covers 11 residues. Trimming took 9 bases from V and 2 from J, leaving 8 bases between them. CDR3 nucleotide sequence: TGTGCCAGTGCCTTTACCTACGAGCAGTACTTC. This sequence encodes CASAFTYEQYF.

The V gene is TRBV5-8, the J gene TRBJ2-2, with 7 bases that match TRBD2. Trimming took 4 bases from V and 0 from J; bases not matched to a gene: 9. This CDR3 has 17 residues. Germline-derived CDR1 and CDR2 are SGHTS and YDEGEE. The CDR3 region is CASSGRTRITNTGELFF. The DNA for the CDR3 is TGTGCCAGCAGCGGCCGGACTAGGATAACGAACACCGGGGAGCTGTTTTTT.

Notes on this clone: This specimen includes other DNA sequences encoding the same CDR3. This chain connects TRBV7-2 to TRBJ1-2, with D unresolved. The germline gives CDR1 SGHTA, CDR2 FQGNSA. This CDR3 has 11 residues. V was trimmed by 5 bases and J by 2 bases, leaving 3 bases between them. This CDR3 is CASSLNYGYTF. DNA of the CDR3: TGTGCCAGCAGCCTCAACTATGGCTACACCTTC.

V and J are TRBV4-1 and TRBJ2-3; TRBD2 aligns across 12 bases. The CDR3 has 19 residues. Germline-derived CDR1 and CDR2 are MGHRA and YSYEKL. V dropped 4 bases and J dropped 0; count of bases not matched to a gene: 11. CDR3 sequence (DNA): TGCGCCAGCAGCCCAGCTCTAGCGGGGGGGTTTTCTAGCACAGATACGCAGTATTTT. Translated: CASSPALAGGFSSTDTQYF.

The chain uses TRBV10-1 and TRBJ2-1, with 9 bases lining up with TRBD2. With V trimmed by 8 bases and J by 4 bases, 6 bases remained unmatched. Germline CDR1 reads WNHNN; CDR2 reads SYGVQD (reference sequence). This CDR3 region has 14 residues. The CDR3 reads CASASGTTYNEQFF. In nucleotides, the CDR3 is TGCGCCAGCGCTAGCGGGACTACATACAATGAGCAGTTCTTC.